A single sample is the source of the 11 T cell receptor beta chains below, sequenced in a study of T cell responses to AZD1222 COVID-19 vaccine. Using immunoSEQ multiplex PCR, the repertoire was profiled, and TCRdb retains in-frame clones only, with some absent. This table has 150,000 to 160,000 clones, 88% appearing once. This material consisted of peripheral blood, taken on day 0 of AZD1222 vaccination. The receptor source for this set is an adult in good health.

V usage is TRBV19 and J usage is TRBJ1-2; 7 bases line up with TRBD1. J lost 5 bases, V lost 2 bases, and 2 bases had no gene match. In germline, CDR1 is LNHDA, CDR2 SQIVND (reference sequence). CDR3 length: 13 amino acids. Here the CDR3 reads CASSIQGGYGYTF. CDR3 coding DNA: TGTGCCAGTAGTATACAGGGGGGATATGGCTACACCTTC.

The chain carries TRBV5-1 and TRBJ2-5, with 8 positions matching TRBD1. The germline CDR1 and CDR2 sequences are SGHRS and YFSETQ. V lost 5 bases to trimming and J lost 3 bases; unmatched junction nucleotides: 12. This CDR3 spans 16 amino acids. The chain's CDR3 is CASRVTGAGVKETQYF. The DNA of the CDR3 is TGCGCCAGCAGGGTGACAGGGGCTGGGGTCAAAGAGACCCAGTACTTC.

The chain is built from TRBV29-1 and TRBJ1-1; the match to TRBD1 covers 8 bases. CDR1 SQVTM and CDR2 ANQGSEA come from the germline V gene. V was clipped by 6 bases and J by 1 base; unmatched bases: 7. There are 14 residues in the CDR3. DNA of the CDR3: TGCAGCGTGATGGGACAGGTGGCGAACACTGAAGCTTTCTTT. Protein sequence: CSVMGQVANTEAFF.

The chain is built from TRBV12-3 or TRBV12-4 and TRBJ1-1; D is undetermined. This CDR3 is 12 amino acids long. Trimming took off 5 bases at V and 0 bases at J, with 4 bases between the two ends. The CDR3 sequence: CASSPLNTEAFF. The CDR3 DNA reads as TGTGCCAGCAGTCCCTTGAACACTGAAGCTTTCTTT.

Only one count was recorded for this clone. This chain joins TRBV5-1 and TRBJ2-3; 12 nucleotides align to TRBD2. Germline V gives CDR1 SGHRS, CDR2 YFSETQ. With 4 bases clipped from V and 2 bases from J, the junction kept 5 bases outside the gene matches. The CDR3 has 16 amino acids. CDR3 sequence reads: CASSLSSGGATDTQYF. The DNA of the CDR3 is TGCGCCAGCAGCCTCTCTAGCGGGGGGGCCACAGATACGCAGTATTTT.

This chain links TRBV11-2 with TRBJ2-3, with D hard to call. Germline loops: CDR1 SGHAT, CDR2 FQNNGV. V dropped 4 bases and J dropped 8 bases, with 7 bases sitting between them. This CDR3 contains 11 residues. For the CDR3, the DNA is TGTGCCAGCAGCTCCCATGGTACGCAGTATTTT. Its translation: CASSSHGTQYF.

CDR3 amino acids: CASSQDASGGANEQFF. Written as DNA, the CDR3 is TGCGCCAGCAGCCAAGATGCTAGCGGGGGGGCCAATGAGCAGTTCTTC. The gene calls are TRBV4-3 and TRBJ2-1; 12 bases align to TRBD2. The CDR3 loop spans 16 amino acids. Losses at the gene ends were 0 bases for V and 6 bases for J; bases not matched to a gene: 3. CDR1 is LGHNA and CDR2 is YSLEER in the germline V gene.

The CDR3 DNA sequence: TGTGCCAGTGGGGGACAGGCGAGCAATCAGCCCCAGCATTTT. This gives the protein CASGGQASNQPQHF. The rearrangement uses TRBV19 and TRBJ1-5; 8 bases align to TRBD1. With 8 bases clipped from V and 1 base from J, the junction kept 4 bases outside the gene matches. The CDR3 spans 14 residues. The germline V gene encodes CDR1 LNHDA and CDR2 SQIVND (reference sequence).

The CDR3 sequence: CASPGTSYNSPLHF. The CDR3 DNA is TGCGCCAGCCCCGGGACATCCTATAATTCACCCCTCCACTTT. V and J are TRBV4-3 and TRBJ1-6; TRBD1 might be the D (6 bases). In germline, CDR1 is LGHNA, CDR2 YSLEER. V gave up 8 bases and J gave up 1 base, with 9 bases separating them. The CDR3 consists of 14 residues.

The gene calls are TRBV7-2 and TRBJ1-4, with D unresolved. Germline V CDR1 and CDR2: SGHTA, FQGNSA. With 3 bases removed from V and 8 bases from J, the gap between germline ends came to 13 bases. The CDR3 is 14 residues long. The CDR3: CASSLSILEEKLFF. DNA for the CDR3: TGTGCCAGCAGCTTGTCCATCTTAGAGGAAAAACTGTTTTTT.

The V gene is TRBV27, the J gene TRBJ2-5; 8 bases match TRBD2. The germline CDR1 and CDR2 sequences are MNHEY and SMNVEV (reference sequence). With 2 bases clipped from V and 4 bases from J, the junction kept 3 bases outside the gene matches. The CDR3 is 14 amino acids. The CDR3 loop reads CASSLAGGLETQYF. The CDR3 DNA follows: TGTGCCAGCAGTTTAGCGGGGGGTCTAGAGACCCAGTACTTC.